This T cell receptor beta chain is from a study of shared clonotypes between healthy human individuals. Looking at the study overall: Serving as donors were two women and a few men, whose ages spanned 18 to 49.

The repertoire was sequenced with immunoSEQ multiplex PCR; TCRdb's copy has only in-frame clones and lacks some. The sample lists around 2,100,000 clones, less than 95% occurring once. Trimming cost V 0 bases and J 5 bases, with 10 bases left between them. Germline CDR1 reads PRHDT; CDR2 reads FYEKMQ (reference sequence). The CDR3 consists of 14 residues. Naive CD8 cells comprised CD45RO-negative, CCR7-positively selected cells, excluding terminally differentiated effector memory CD45RA+ cells. The chain combines TRBV13 with TRBJ2-5; D may be TRBD2 (5 bases). The TCR was taken from a man younger than 35 in good health. Specimen: naive CD8+ T cells sorted from blood. The CDR3 bases are TGTGCCAGCAGCTTAGGCGGGGATTCCGAGACCCAGTACTTC. It codes for CASSLGGDSETQYF.